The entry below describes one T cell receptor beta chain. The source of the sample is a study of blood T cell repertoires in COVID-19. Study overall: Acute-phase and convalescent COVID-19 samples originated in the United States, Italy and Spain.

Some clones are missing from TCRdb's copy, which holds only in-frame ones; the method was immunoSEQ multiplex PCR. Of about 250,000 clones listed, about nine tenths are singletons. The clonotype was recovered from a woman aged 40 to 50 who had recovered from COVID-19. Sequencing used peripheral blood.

In DNA, the CDR3 is TGTGCCAGCAGCTTAAGGCGGGAGTGGGTGACAGATACGCAGTATTTT. This gives the protein CASSLRREWVTDTQYF. This sequence joins TRBV5-4 and TRBJ2-3, with 7 positions matching TRBD2. J was trimmed by 3 bases and V by 2 bases; bases with no gene match: 9. CDR1 SGHNT and CDR2 YYREEE come from the germline V gene (reference sequence). This CDR3 has 16 amino acids.